This T cell receptor beta chain appears in the sequencing data of a study of PD-1 blockade in classical Hodgkin lymphoma. Broader study findings: In CD4+ cells, TCR diversity went up significantly by C4D1, but in CD8+ cells it did not.

The protocol was immunoSEQ multiplex PCR, while the TCRdb copy is restricted to in-frame clones and leaves out a portion. The sample shows under 40,000 clones, over 70% of them seen only once. Regarding time point: cycle 4 day 1 (C4D1), after five to seven weeks of nivolumab. Following autologous stem cell transplantation, relapse occurred in every patient, and exposure to brentuximab vedotin varied. With regard to this clone: Its specificity is unknown.

The CDR3 is made up of 9 amino acids. The germline V gene has CDR1 LNHDA and CDR2 SQIVND (reference sequence). V lost 9 bases, J lost 2 bases, and 1 base lay in between. This specimen was peripheral blood mononuclear cells (PBMCs), taken before the fourth cycle of nivolumab. The origin of this receptor is a human donor with classical Hodgkin lymphoma. This chain connects TRBV19 to TRBJ2-5; D is uncertain. This chain's CDR3 is CARQETQYF. The CDR3 nucleotides are TGTGCCAGACAAGAGACCCAGTACTTC.